A single sample gave rise to the 27 T cell receptor beta chains below, sequenced in a study of T cell repertoires in cytomegalovirus infection. TCRdb fed the reads into MiXCR, producing one record per CDR3 protein. The sample records 680,000 or so distinct CDR3 sequences, 35% being singletons. The sequenced sample was PBMCs. These receptors were taken from a human donor in good health (CMV status not recorded). Some clones in this sample may be carry-over from other donors' samples.

DNA for the CDR3: TGTGCCAGCAGCTTGAGAATTAATGAGCAGTTCTTC. Its translation: CASSLRINEQFF. The V call is TRBV11-2, the J call TRBJ2-1, with D uncertain. V lost 3 bases, J lost 7 bases, and 7 bases lay in between. Germline loops: CDR1 SGHAT, CDR2 FQNNGV. The CDR3 covers 12 residues.

The CDR3 DNA reads as TGCAGTGCTAGATCAACAGCTAGCTCCTACGAGCAGTACTTC. It yields the protein CSARSTASSYEQYF. The gene calls are TRBV20-1 and TRBJ2-7; D call uncertain. The germline V gene has CDR1 DFQATT and CDR2 SNEGSKA (reference sequence). The CDR3 runs 14 residues. Between the trimmed V and J ends, which lost 2 bases and 0 bases, there was a span of 11 bases.

This clonotype has only one observation. The gene calls are TRBV2 and TRBJ2-5; D uncertain. There are 12 residues in the CDR3. Germline CDR1 reads SNHLY; CDR2 reads FYNNEI. V gave up 7 bases and J gave up 4 bases, with 10 bases separating them. CDR3 coding DNA: TGTGCCAGCATAAGGGTGAGAGAGACCCAGTACTTC. It encodes CASIRVRETQYF.

The rearrangement joins TRBV19 to TRBJ1-6, with a possible D match to TRBD1 (5 bases). The CDR3 extends over 12 amino acids. Germline V lookup: CDR1 LNHDA, CDR2 SQIVND (reference sequence). V was clipped by 4 bases and J by 7 bases, with 5 bases between them. This CDR3 reads CASSRQNSPLHF. In DNA, the CDR3 is TGTGCCAGTAGTAGACAGAATTCACCCCTCCACTTT.

The sample holds one count of this clonotype. At one of its ends the junction is not consistent with the germline gene, which may arise from a read error. The chain recombines TRBV7-8 with TRBJ2-6; 10 positions match TRBD1. Germline lookup yields CDR1 SGHVS and CDR2 FQNEAQ. The CDR3 contains 18 residues. In DNA form, the CDR3 reads TGTGCCAGCAGCGCCGGCGGGACAGGGGAACAGGGGGCCAACGTCCTGAATTTC. Translating gives CASSAGGTGEQGANVLNF.

The chain has TRBV7-2 and TRBJ1-2; the D gene is possibly TRBD1 (6 bases). CDR1 is SGHTA, CDR2 FQGNSA, per germline. Trimming shortened V by 2 bases and J by 6 bases, and 16 bases separated the two germline ends. The CDR3 length is 15 residues. The CDR3 protein is CASSLSAWGADGYTF. The DNA for the CDR3 is TGTGCCAGCAGCTTATCGGCGTGGGGGGCAGATGGCTACACCTTC. Supplemented by reference TRBV7-2 and TRBJ1-2, the full variable domain reads GAGVSQSPSNKVTEKGKDVELRCDPISGHTALYWYRQSLGQGLEFLIYFQGNSAPDKSGLPSDRFSAERTGGSVSTLTIQRTQQEDSAVYLCASSLSAWGADGYTFGSGTRLTVV.

The rearrangement uses TRBV6-2 or TRBV6-3 and TRBJ2-4, with 12 bases aligning to TRBD2. V lost 6 bases to trimming and J lost 6 bases; unmatched junction nucleotides: 9. The CDR3 contains 16 residues. Germline V gene data show CDR1 as MNHEY and CDR2 as SVGEGT. CDR3 DNA: TGTGCCAGCAGACACCGACTAGCGGGAGTGATAAACATTCAGTACTTC. Encoded protein: CASRHRLAGVINIQYF.

This clonotype has more than one count but fewer than ten. The chain employs TRBV4-1 and TRBJ2-7; D remains ambiguous. This CDR3 region has 14 residues. The V and J ends lost 1 base and 2 bases respectively, with 9 bases between them. Per germline, CDR1 MGHRA and CDR2 YSYEKL. The CDR3: CASSQGQIPYEQYF. The CDR3 DNA reads TGCGCCAGCAGCCAAGGGCAAATCCCCTACGAGCAGTACTTC.

The genes are TRBV20-1 and TRBJ2-1, with a weak D call TRBD1 (6 bases). Germline lookup yields CDR1 DFQATT and CDR2 SNEGSKA (reference sequence). Trimming stripped 1 base from V and 6 bases from J, with 13 bases between. The CDR3 covers 14 residues. As DNA, the CDR3 is TGCAGTGCTAGAGGGGTAGGGGGTATCAATGAGCAGTTCTTC. This gives the protein CSARGVGGINEQFF.

V is TRBV7-6 and J is TRBJ1-3; tentatively, D is TRBD1 (6 bases). Germline assignment: CDR1 SGHVS and CDR2 FNYEAQ. The CDR3 totals 18 residues. With 1 base removed from V and 0 bases from J, the gap between germline ends came to 16 bases. CDR3 nucleotide sequence: TGTGCCAGCAGCTTAGGGGGACAAGGAGTCGCCTCTGGAAACACCATATATTTT. Encoded protein: CASSLGGQGVASGNTIYF. The variable domain in full, completed from reference TRBV7-6 and TRBJ1-3, reads GAGVSQSPRYKVTKRGQDVALRCDPISGHVSLYWYRQALGQGPEFLTYFNYEAQQDKSGLPNDRFSAERPEGSISTLTIQRTEQRDSAMYRCASSLGGQGVASGNTIYFGEGSWLTVV.

This clonotype was seen a few times. V and J are TRBV6-6 and TRBJ2-6; unclear D gene. V was trimmed by 2 bases and J by 3 bases, leaving 8 bases between them. Germline CDR1 reads MNHNY; CDR2 reads SVGAGI (reference sequence). The CDR3 totals 15 residues. The CDR3 sequence is CASSYPVSGANVLTF. The CDR3, as DNA: TGTGCCAGCAGTTACCCAGTGAGTGGGGCCAACGTCCTGACTTTC.

The chain links TRBV9 to TRBJ2-7, with 7 bases matching TRBD1. CDR1 is SGDLS and CDR2 is YYNGEE in the germline V gene. V shed 5 bases and J 6 bases; nucleotides not matched to a gene: 14. CDR3 size: 15 residues. This CDR3 is CASSRATGAMGEQYF. In nucleotides, the CDR3 is TGTGCCAGCAGTCGGGCCACAGGGGCGATGGGCGAGCAGTACTTC.

This clonotype was observed a handful of times. The gene calls are TRBV19 and TRBJ1-5; possibly TRBD1 for D (6 bases). V was pared by 4 bases and J by 4 bases, with 11 bases between. Per germline, CDR1 LNHDA and CDR2 SQIVND (reference sequence). CDR3 length: 14 amino acids. As DNA, the CDR3 is TGTGCCAGTAGTACCCACAGGGAGAATCAGCCCCAGCATTTT. This encodes CASSTHRENQPQHF.

This clonotype came up a few times. V gene TRBV28 combines with J gene TRBJ2-7, with D possibly matching TRBD1 (5 bases). The V end was cut by 6 bases, the J end by 0 bases, with 12 bases between. This CDR3 is built from 14 residues. Per the germline V gene, CDR1 is MDHEN and CDR2 is SYDVKM. The CDR3 coding sequence is TGTGCCAGCAGGCGCAAAACAGGCTCCTACGAGCAGTACTTC. Translated: CASRRKTGSYEQYF. Drawing the rest from reference TRBV28 and TRBJ2-7, the complete variable domain is DVKVTQSSRYLVKRTGEKVFLECVQDMDHENMFWYRQDPGLGLRLIYFSYDVKMKEKGDIPEGYSVSREKKERFSLILESASTNQTSMYLCASRRKTGSYEQYFGPGTRLTVT.

The J gene is TRBJ2-1, the V gene TRBV7-6; D might be TRBD2 (6 bases). Trimming shortened V by 2 bases and J by 7 bases, and 9 bases separated the two germline ends. The CDR3 has 13 amino acids. Germline CDR1 is SGHVS and CDR2 is FNYEAQ. The CDR3 DNA reads TGTGCCAGCAGCTTATCCCTAGCGAATGAGCAGTTCTTC. Translating it yields CASSLSLANEQFF. The full variable domain, rest sourced from reference TRBV7-6 and TRBJ2-1, is GAGVSQSPRYKVTKRGQDVALRCDPISGHVSLYWYRQALGQGPEFLTYFNYEAQQDKSGLPNDRFSAERPEGSISTLTIQRTEQRDSAMYRCASSLSLANEQFFGPGTRLTVL.

The rearrangement links TRBV15 to TRBJ1-2; D is possibly TRBD1 (5 bases). Trimming took 4 bases from V and 11 from J, leaving 11 bases between them. Germline CDR1 LNHNV, CDR2 YYDKDF (reference sequence). The CDR3 is 11 amino acids. DNA for the CDR3: TGTGCCACCAGCATAGACAGTTTTTACACCTTC. Protein product: CATSIDSFYTF.

The rearrangement links TRBV27 to TRBJ1-6; D may be TRBD1 (5 bases). Germline V lookup: CDR1 MNHEY, CDR2 SMNVEV (reference sequence). The CDR3 has 13 amino acids. The V end was cut by 3 bases, the J end by 11 bases, with 11 bases between. CDR3 loop: CASSFDGDAPLHF. The CDR3 DNA is TGTGCCAGCAGTTTCGACGGGGACGCACCCCTCCACTTT.

As to this clonotype: Just one base apart from a much larger clone, this may be a read error. CDR3 coding DNA: TGTGCCAGCAGCTTAGTGGGTTCGGTAATGGGCAATCAGCCCCAGCATTTT. Translating gives CASSLVGSVMGNQPQHF. The genes are TRBV7-8 and TRBJ1-5; D call uncertain. The germline gives CDR1 SGHVS, CDR2 FQNEAQ. V shed 1 base and J shed 2 bases, with 15 bases lying between them. This CDR3 is built from 17 residues.

This clonotype was seen a few times. The CDR3: CASSLLTYGYTF. CDR3 bases: TGTGCCAGCAGTTTACTGACATATGGCTACACCTTC. The rearrangement joins TRBV28 to TRBJ1-2; no reliable D call. The CDR3 runs to 12 residues. The germline V and J ends were trimmed by 2 bases and 5 bases, with 6 bases remaining between them. Germline loops: CDR1 MDHEN, CDR2 SYDVKM.

The chain carries TRBV18 and TRBJ2-7; 7 positions match TRBD1. Germline lookup yields CDR1 KGHSH and CDR2 LQKENI. The J segment lost 0 bases and the V segment lost 2 bases, leaving 13 bases of the junction unmatched. There are 18 residues in the CDR3. The chain's CDR3 is CASSPFTGQTRPSYEQYF. The CDR3 DNA sequence: TGTGCCAGCTCACCATTTACGGGACAGACCCGACCCTCCTACGAGCAGTACTTC.

The rearrangement uses TRBV10-3 and TRBJ2-1; TRBD2 matches 11 bases. CDR1 is ENHRY and CDR2 is SYGVKD in the germline V gene. Trimming cost V 5 bases and J 6 bases; bases outside gene matches: 6. CDR3 size: 15 residues. DNA of the CDR3: TGTGCCATCAGTTCGACTAGCGGGATTGTCAATGAGCAGTTCTTC. Protein: CAISSTSGIVNEQFF.

This clonotype was seen only a few times. The CDR3 DNA follows: TGTGCCAGCAGTTCGGCCGGGACAGGGACGTGGGAGCAGTACTTC. Translated, it gives CASSSAGTGTWEQYF. The chain uses TRBV28 and TRBJ2-7; 9 bases fit TRBD1. Germline V CDR1 and CDR2: MDHEN, SYDVKM. After removal of 4 bases from V and 7 bases from J, the junction contained 11 bases not matched to a gene. The length of the CDR3 is 15 residues.

This clonotype was found a few times. The chain is built from TRBV10-3 and TRBJ2-5; TRBD2 agrees at 12 bases. This CDR3 contains 12 residues. With 8 bases clipped from V and 13 bases from J, the junction kept 8 bases outside the gene matches. Germline assignment: CDR1 ENHRY and CDR2 SYGVKD. CDR3 bases: TGTGCCATCCGGACTAGCGGGACCGCCCCGTACTTC. Its translation: CAIRTSGTAPYF.

The table lists this clonotype with a few counts. The chain couples TRBV19 to TRBJ1-3; no reliable D call. Germline CDR1 reads LNHDA; CDR2 reads SQIVND (reference sequence). There are 13 residues in the CDR3. Trimming took 5 bases from V and 3 from J, leaving 8 bases between them. This CDR3 reads CASSPIVGNTIYF. In DNA, the CDR3 is TGTGCCAGTAGTCCCATCGTTGGAAACACCATATATTTT. The entire variable domain, with the rest obtained from reference TRBV19 and TRBJ1-3, is as follows: DGGITQSPKYLFRKEGQNVTLSCEQNLNHDAMYWYRQDPGQGLRLIYYSQIVNDFQKGDIAEGYSVSREKKESFPLTVTSAQKNPTAFYLCASSPIVGNTIYFGEGSWLTVV.

The rearrangement joins TRBV19 to TRBJ1-1, with TRBD1 matching over 10 bases. There are 17 residues in the CDR3. Germline trimming cut 2 bases from V and 0 bases from J; bases unmatched to any gene: 6. The germline V gene encodes CDR1 LNHDA and CDR2 SQIVND (reference sequence). The CDR3 DNA reads as TGTGCCAGTAGTATAATAGGGGGACAGGGGTTGAACACTGAAGCTTTCTTT. Translation gives CASSIIGGQGLNTEAFF.

This clonotype has more than one count but fewer than ten. The genes are TRBV7-6 and TRBJ2-2; 9 bases are shared with TRBD1. CDR1 and CDR2 from the germline V gene are SGHVS and FNYEAQ. After removal of 7 bases from V and 0 bases from J, the junction contained 9 bases not matched to a gene. This CDR3 spans 17 amino acids. CDR3 sequence (DNA): TGTGCCAGCACCTTTAGGGGACAGGGAACGAACACCGGGGAGCTGTTTTTT. It yields the protein CASTFRGQGTNTGELFF.

This chain uses TRBV28 with TRBJ1-5; 7 nucleotides align to TRBD1. Looked up from germline, CDR1 is MDHEN and CDR2 is SYDVKM. Trimming at V came to 7 bases and at J to 6 bases, leaving 6 bases not matched to a gene. The CDR3 spans 13 residues. The DNA of the CDR3 is TGTGCCAGCACCCCACAGGGGTTTCAGCCCCAGCATTTT. Residues: CASTPQGFQPQHF.